This record concerns one TCR beta chain sequence. No antigen is known for it. Through a sample-barcoded 5' primer and a J-beta primer mix, a second PCR was run for roughly 7 to 12 cycles. TCRdb fed the 5' RACE reads into MiXCR, producing one record per CDR3 protein. The sample has approximately 770,000 distinct CDR3 sequences; nearly 60% are singletons. Samples each yielded at least 5 micrograms of total RNA. Germline V gives CDR1 SGDLS, CDR2 YYNGEE. Trimming took 0 bases from V and 6 from J, leaving 13 bases between them. The CDR3 totals 15 residues. The data were taken from a study of blood T cells in healthy people across ages. General study points: TCR beta diversity per million T cells fell roughly linearly with age. Fewer expanded clones and more diversity marked long-lived versus aged donors.

The material sequenced was blood. The V gene is TRBV9, the J gene TRBJ2-1; tentative D call: TRBD2 (7 bases). This TCR was sampled from a man between 25 and 39 years old in good health. CDR3 bases: TGTGCCAGCAGCGTAGTGGGGGGGCGAAGCAATGAGCAGTTCTTC. It yields the protein CASSVVGGRSNEQFF.